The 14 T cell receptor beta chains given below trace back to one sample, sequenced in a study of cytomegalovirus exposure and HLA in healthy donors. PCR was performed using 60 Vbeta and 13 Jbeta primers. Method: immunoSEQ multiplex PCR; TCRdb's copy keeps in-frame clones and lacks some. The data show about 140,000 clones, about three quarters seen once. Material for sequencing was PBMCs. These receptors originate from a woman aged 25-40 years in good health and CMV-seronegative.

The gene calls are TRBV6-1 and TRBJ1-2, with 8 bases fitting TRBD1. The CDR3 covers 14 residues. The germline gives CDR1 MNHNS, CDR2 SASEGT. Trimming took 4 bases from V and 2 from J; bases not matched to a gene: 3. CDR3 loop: CASSGGQGNYGYTF. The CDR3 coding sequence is TGTGCCAGCAGTGGAGGACAGGGAAACTATGGCTACACCTTC.

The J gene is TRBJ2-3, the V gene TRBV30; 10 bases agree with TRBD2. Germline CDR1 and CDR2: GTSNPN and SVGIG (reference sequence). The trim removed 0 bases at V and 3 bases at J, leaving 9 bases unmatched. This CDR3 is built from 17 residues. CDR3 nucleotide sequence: TGTGCCTGGAGTGTGTGGTCTAGCGGGAGTGGGACAGATACGCAGTATTTT. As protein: CAWSVWSSGSGTDTQYF.

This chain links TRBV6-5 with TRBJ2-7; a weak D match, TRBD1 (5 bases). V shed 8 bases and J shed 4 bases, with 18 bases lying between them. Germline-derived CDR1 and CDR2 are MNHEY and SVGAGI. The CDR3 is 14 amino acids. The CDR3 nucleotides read TGTGCCAGCCGCACTGGAAGGGGCAAGTACGAGCAGTACTTC. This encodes CASRTGRGKYEQYF.

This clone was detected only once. The CDR3 here is CASSPRLIYEQYF. The CDR3 DNA reads as TGTGCCAGCAGCCCACGACTGATCTACGAGCAGTACTTC. The chain combines TRBV27 with TRBJ2-5; D remains ambiguous. The DNA end is a closer match to TRBJ2-7, so the J assignment may be wrong. Per the germline V gene, CDR1 is MNHEY and CDR2 is SMNVEV (reference sequence). This CDR3 spans 13 amino acids.

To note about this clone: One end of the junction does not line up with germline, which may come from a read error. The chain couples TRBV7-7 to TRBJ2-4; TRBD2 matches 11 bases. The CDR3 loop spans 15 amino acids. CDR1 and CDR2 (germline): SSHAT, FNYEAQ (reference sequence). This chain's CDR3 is CASSLAGGRGNIQYF. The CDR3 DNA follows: TGTGCTAGCAGCCTAGCGGGAGGCCGGGGAAACATTCAGTACTTC.

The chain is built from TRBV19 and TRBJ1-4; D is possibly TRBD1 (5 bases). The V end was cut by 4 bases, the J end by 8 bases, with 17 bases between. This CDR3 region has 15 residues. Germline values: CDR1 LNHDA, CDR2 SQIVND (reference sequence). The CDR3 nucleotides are TGTGCCAGTAGTACCGACAGTCTAAGCTTGGAAAAACTGTTTTTT. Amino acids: CASSTDSLSLEKLFF.

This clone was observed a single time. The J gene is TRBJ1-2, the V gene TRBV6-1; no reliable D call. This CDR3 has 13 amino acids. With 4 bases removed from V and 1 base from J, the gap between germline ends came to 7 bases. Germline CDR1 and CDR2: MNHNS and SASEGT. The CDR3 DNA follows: TGTGCCAGCAGTGCCCGGGGTAACTATGGCTACACCTTC. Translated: CASSARGNYGYTF.

DNA for the CDR3: TGTGCCAGCAGTCCACCGGGACAGGGGCATGGCTACACCTTC. Its translation is CASSPPGQGHGYTF. The V call is TRBV28, the J call TRBJ1-2, with 10 bases lining up with TRBD1. The CDR3 runs 14 residues. The ends lost 5 bases at V and 6 bases at J; junction bases unmatched: 6. Germline V lookup: CDR1 MDHEN, CDR2 SYDVKM.

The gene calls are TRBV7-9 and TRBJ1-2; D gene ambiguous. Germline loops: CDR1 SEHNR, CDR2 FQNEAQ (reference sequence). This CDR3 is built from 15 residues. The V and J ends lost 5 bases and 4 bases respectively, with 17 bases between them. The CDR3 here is CASSHTGSVGYGYTF. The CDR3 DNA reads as TGTGCCAGCAGCCATACCGGGAGTGTGGGCTATGGCTACACCTTC.

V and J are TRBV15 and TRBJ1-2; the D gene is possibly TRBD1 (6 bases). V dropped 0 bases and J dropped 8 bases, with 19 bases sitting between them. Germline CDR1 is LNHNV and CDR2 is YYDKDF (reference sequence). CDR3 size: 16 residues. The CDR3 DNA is TGTGCCACCAGCAGAGATAACAGGGCCCCACTTATCGGCTACACCTTC. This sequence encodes CATSRDNRAPLIGYTF. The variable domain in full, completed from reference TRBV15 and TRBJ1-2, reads DAMVIQNPRYQVTQFGKPVTLSCSQTLNHNVMYWYQQKSSQAPKLLFHYYDKDFNNEADTPDNFQSRRPNTSFCFLDIRSPGLGDTAMYLCATSRDNRAPLIGYTFGSGTRLTVV.

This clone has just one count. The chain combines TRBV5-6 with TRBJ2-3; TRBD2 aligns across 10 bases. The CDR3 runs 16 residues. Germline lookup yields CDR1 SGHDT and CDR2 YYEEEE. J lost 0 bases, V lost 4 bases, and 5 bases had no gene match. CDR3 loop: CASSPRTSGSTDTQYF. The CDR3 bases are TGTGCCAGCAGCCCACGGACTAGCGGTAGCACAGATACGCAGTATTTT.

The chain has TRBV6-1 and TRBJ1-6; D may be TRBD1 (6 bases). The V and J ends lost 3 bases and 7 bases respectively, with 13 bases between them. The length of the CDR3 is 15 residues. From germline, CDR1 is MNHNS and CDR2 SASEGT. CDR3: CASSDQGIRNSPLHF. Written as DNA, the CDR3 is TGTGCCAGCAGTGACCAGGGGATCCGAAATTCACCCCTCCACTTT.

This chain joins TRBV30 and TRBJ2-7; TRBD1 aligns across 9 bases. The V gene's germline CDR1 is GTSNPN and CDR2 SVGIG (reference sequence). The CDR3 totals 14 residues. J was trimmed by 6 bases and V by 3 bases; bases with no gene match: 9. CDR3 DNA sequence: TGTGCCTGGAGGGAACGACAGGGGGTCGGCGAGCAGTACTTC. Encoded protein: CAWRERQGVGEQYF.

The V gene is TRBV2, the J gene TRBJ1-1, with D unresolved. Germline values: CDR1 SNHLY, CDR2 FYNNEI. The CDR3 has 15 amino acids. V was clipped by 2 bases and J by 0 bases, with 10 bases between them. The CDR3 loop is CASSELGVMNTEAFF. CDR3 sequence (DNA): TGTGCCAGCAGTGAATTGGGAGTAATGAACACTGAAGCTTTCTTT.